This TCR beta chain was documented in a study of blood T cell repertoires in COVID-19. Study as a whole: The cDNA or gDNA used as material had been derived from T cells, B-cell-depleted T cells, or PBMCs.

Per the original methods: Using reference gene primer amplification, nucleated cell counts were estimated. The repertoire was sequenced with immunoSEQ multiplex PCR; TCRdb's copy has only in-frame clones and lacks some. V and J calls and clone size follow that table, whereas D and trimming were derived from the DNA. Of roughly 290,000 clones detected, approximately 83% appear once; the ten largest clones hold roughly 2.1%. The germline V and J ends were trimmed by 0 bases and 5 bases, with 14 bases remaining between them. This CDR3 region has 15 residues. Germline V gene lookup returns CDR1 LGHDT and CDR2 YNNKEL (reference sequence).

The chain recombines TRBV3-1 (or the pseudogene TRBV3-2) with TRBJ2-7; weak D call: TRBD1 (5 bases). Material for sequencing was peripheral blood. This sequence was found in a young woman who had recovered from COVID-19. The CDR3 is CASSQEGFRANEQYF. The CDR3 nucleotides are TGTGCCAGCAGCCAAGAGGGGTTCAGGGCTAACGAGCAGTACTTC.